The 21 T cell receptor beta chains reported below all come from one sample, sequenced in a study of cytomegalovirus exposure and HLA in healthy donors. In the PCR, 60 Vbeta and 13 Jbeta primers were used. The table came from immunoSEQ multiplex PCR; TCRdb's copy has only in-frame clones and leaves some out. The sample comprises approximately 200,000 clones, 75% to 90% of which are singletons, and 6% to 8% rests with the top ten. The sample taken for sequencing was PBMCs. These receptors all stem from a woman aged 45-65 years in good health and CMV-seropositive.

The genes are TRBV20-1 and TRBJ1-2; 7 bases align to TRBD1. In germline, CDR1 is DFQATT, CDR2 SNEGSKA (reference sequence). This CDR3 spans 11 amino acids. With V trimmed by 6 bases and J by 10 bases, 8 bases remained unmatched. In DNA, the CDR3 is TGCAGTGCGGGACAGATCGGAGTCTACACCTTC. It translates to CSAGQIGVYTF.

This clone appeared a single time. This rearrangement joins TRBV29-1 to TRBJ2-1, with D perhaps TRBD1 (6 bases). CDR3 length: 16 amino acids. CDR1 and CDR2 from the germline V gene are SQVTM and ANQGSEA. Trimming took 4 bases from V and 0 from J, leaving 16 bases between them. CDR3 amino acids: CSVGGPQGRSYNEQFF. Here the CDR3 DNA reads TGCAGCGTTGGGGGCCCACAGGGCCGCTCCTACAATGAGCAGTTCTTC.

The V and J genes are TRBV10-3 and TRBJ1-5; D is uncertain. Between the trimmed V and J ends, which lost 6 bases and 3 bases, there was a span of 12 bases. Germline CDR1 is ENHRY and CDR2 is SYGVKD. This CDR3 has 14 residues. CDR3: CAIRKAGDNQPQHF. For the CDR3, the DNA is TGTGCCATCAGAAAGGCCGGGGACAATCAGCCCCAGCATTTT.

To note about this clone: One end of the junction fails to match germline, which may point to a read error. The chain has TRBV6-6 and TRBJ2-3; D is undetermined. The CDR3 contains 12 residues. Germline CDR1 is MNHNY and CDR2 is SVGAGI (reference sequence). CDR3 loop: CVSSFNTDTQYF. The CDR3 nucleotides read TGTGTCAGCAGTTTTAACACAGATACGCAGTATTTT.

The chain links TRBV5-4 to TRBJ2-6; 7 nucleotides align to TRBD1. V shed 4 bases and J 2 bases; nucleotides not matched to a gene: 9. Germline lookup yields CDR1 SGHNT and CDR2 YYREEE (reference sequence). This CDR3 is built from 17 residues. The CDR3 region has the DNA TGTGCCAGCAGCCCGGGACAGTCCCTGGCTGGGGCCAACGTCCTGACTTTC. Translated: CASSPGQSLAGANVLTF.

Concerning this clone: This same CDR3 is encoded by further DNA sequences in the sample. The chain uses TRBV10-3 and TRBJ1-5; possibly TRBD1 for D (5 bases). This CDR3 has 13 residues. Between the trimmed V and J ends, which lost 5 bases and 0 bases, there was a span of 5 bases. From germline, CDR1 is ENHRY and CDR2 SYGVKD. The CDR3 reads CAISQGSNQPQHF. The CDR3 DNA sequence: TGTGCCATCAGTCAGGGTAGCAATCAGCCCCAGCATTTT.

The chain uses TRBV10-3 and TRBJ2-1; TRBD1 matches 9 bases. The CDR3 is 15 residues long. Losses at the gene ends were 5 bases for V and 5 bases for J; bases not matched to a gene: 7. In germline, CDR1 is ENHRY, CDR2 SYGVKD. The CDR3 reads CAISQQGAGHNEQFF. CDR3 sequence (DNA): TGTGCCATCAGTCAACAGGGGGCCGGCCACAATGAGCAGTTCTTC.

The chain is built from TRBV7-2 and TRBJ2-3; 8 nucleotides align to TRBD2. From germline, CDR1 is SGHTA and CDR2 FQGNSA. The V gene end was trimmed by 0 bases and the J gene end by 6 bases; junction bases not matched to a gene: 5. This CDR3 spans 15 amino acids. The CDR3 reads CASSLAQRGLDTQYF. In DNA, the CDR3 is TGTGCCAGCAGCTTAGCGCAGCGGGGGTTGGATACGCAGTATTTT. Based on the CDR3 plus reference TRBV7-2 and TRBJ2-3, the full variable domain is GAGVSQSPSNKVTEKGKDVELRCDPISGHTALYWYRQSLGQGLEFLIYFQGNSAPDKSGLPSDRFSAERTGGSVSTLTIQRTQQEDSAVYLCASSLAQRGLDTQYFGPGTRLTVL.

This chain uses TRBV5-6 with TRBJ1-2; 8 nucleotides line up with TRBD1. J was trimmed by 12 bases and V by 0 bases; bases with no gene match: 10. Germline V gene sequence: CDR1 SGHDT, CDR2 YYEEEE. The CDR3 runs to 14 residues. The CDR3: CASSLAWDRRANTF. The CDR3 nucleotides read TGTGCCAGCAGCTTGGCGTGGGACAGGAGGGCGAACACCTTC.

This chain connects TRBV6-5 to TRBJ2-7, with 9 nucleotides matching TRBD1. V gave up 5 bases and J gave up 3 bases; unmatched junction bases: 5. The CDR3 covers 14 residues. Germline V CDR1 and CDR2: MNHEY, SVGAGI. The CDR3 sequence is CASSRGQGFYEQYF. CDR3 DNA: TGTGCCAGCAGTAGGGGACAGGGCTTCTACGAGCAGTACTTC.

This chain uses TRBV5-4 with TRBJ2-5; 9 bases are a match to TRBD1. Trimming took 4 bases from V and 5 from J; bases not matched to a gene: 6. The CDR3 sequence is 14 residues long. Per germline, CDR1 SGHNT and CDR2 YYREEE (reference sequence). CDR3 in DNA: TGTGCCAGCAGCCTACAGGGGGCCGAGGAGACCCAGTACTTC. Translation gives CASSLQGAEETQYF. The full variable domain, with the rest looked up from reference TRBV5-4 and TRBJ2-5, is ETGVTQSPTHLIKTRGQQVTLRCSSQSGHNTVSWYQQALGQGPQFIFQYYREEENGRGNFPPRFSGLQFPNYSSELNVNALELDDSALYLCASSLQGAEETQYFGPGTRLLVL.

This clone was seen a single time. This sequence joins TRBV27 and TRBJ2-7; a weak D match, TRBD1 (6 bases). Deletions cut 8 bases from V and 2 bases from J, with 16 bases between. CDR3 length: 14 residues. Looked up from germline, CDR1 is MNHEY and CDR2 is SMNVEV (reference sequence). The CDR3 region is CASGPLQGPYEQYF. CDR3 sequence (DNA): TGTGCCAGCGGCCCCCTACAGGGCCCCTACGAGCAGTACTTC.

The chain uses TRBV6-5 and TRBJ2-7; a possible D gene is TRBD1 (6 bases). CDR3 length: 15 amino acids. CDR1 is MNHEY, CDR2 SVGAGI, per germline. The V end was cut by 4 bases, the J end by 1 base, with 14 bases between. CDR3 amino acids: CASSFLPTGSYEQYF. The DNA of the CDR3 is TGTGCCAGCAGTTTCCTCCCGACAGGATCCTACGAGCAGTACTTC.

J is TRBJ1-6 and V is TRBV7-2; D gene unclear. The CDR3 is made up of 12 amino acids. V lost 2 bases, J lost 7 bases, and 3 bases lay in between. Germline V gives CDR1 SGHTA, CDR2 FQGNSA. CDR3 loop: CASSLQNSPLHF. The CDR3 DNA is TGTGCCAGCAGCTTACAGAATTCACCCCTCCACTTT.

V usage is TRBV15 and J usage is TRBJ1-2; possibly TRBD1 for D (6 bases). The germline CDR1 and CDR2 sequences are LNHNV and YYDKDF (reference sequence). This CDR3 is built from 17 residues. The V end was cut by 3 bases, the J end by 3 bases, with 20 bases between. The DNA of the CDR3 is TGTGCCACCAGCAGGACCTCCGACAGGCGCGGTGACTATGGCTACACCTTC. This translates into CATSRTSDRRGDYGYTF.

The V call is TRBV11-2, the J call TRBJ1-2; D possibly corresponds to TRBD1 (6 bases). This CDR3 spans 15 amino acids. Germline loops: CDR1 SGHAT, CDR2 FQNNGV. Between the trimmed V and J ends, which lost 2 bases and 6 bases, there was a span of 16 bases. The CDR3, as DNA: TGTGCCAGCAGCTTAAACAGGGTTCAAGCCGATGGCTACACCTTC. It encodes CASSLNRVQADGYTF.

The chain links TRBV2 to TRBJ2-5; 11 bases agree with TRBD2. With the DNA end fitting TRBJ2-7 better, the J assignment may be wrong. Per the germline V gene, CDR1 is SNHLY and CDR2 is FYNNEI. CDR3 size: 14 residues. CDR3 sequence reads: CASSGTSGSYEQYF. The CDR3 coding sequence is TGTGCCAGCAGTGGAACTAGCGGGAGCTACGAGCAGTACTTC.

In this sample, this clone turned up once. CDR3 DNA: TGTGCCAGTAGTATCCTAGCGGGAAAAACGAGTACGGAGACCCAGTACTTC. Translation gives CASSILAGKTSTETQYF. V is TRBV19 and J is TRBJ2-5; 9 nucleotides agree with TRBD2. CDR3 length equals 17 residues. The V gene's germline CDR1 is LNHDA and CDR2 SQIVND (reference sequence). V lost 3 bases and J lost 5; bases outside the gene matches: 13.

The chain joins TRBV28 to TRBJ2-7; 9 positions agree with TRBD2. The CDR3 consists of 14 residues. CDR1 and CDR2 (germline): MDHEN, SYDVKM. V dropped 4 bases and J dropped 4; count of bases not matched to a gene: 5. The CDR3 region is CASSSLGLAYEQYF. The CDR3 DNA follows: TGTGCCAGCAGTTCCCTTGGACTAGCGTACGAGCAGTACTTC.

The rearrangement uses TRBV25-1 and TRBJ1-2; 12 positions agree with TRBD1. The ends lost 3 bases at V and 2 bases at J; junction bases unmatched: 7. This CDR3 region has 17 residues. CDR1 and CDR2 from the germline V gene are MGHDK and SYGVNS. DNA of the CDR3: TGTGCCAGCAGTGATCCCGGGACAGGGGGCGCGAACTATGGCTACACCTTC. It encodes CASSDPGTGGANYGYTF.

The chain carries TRBV23-1 and TRBJ1-5; 9 positions match TRBD1. TRBV23-1 is marked as an open reading frame, function uncertain. CDR3 length: 19 residues. The trim removed 2 bases at V and 2 bases at J, leaving 13 bases unmatched. The chain's CDR3 is CASSQELDRGEGGNQPQHF. CDR3 DNA sequence: TGCGCCAGCAGTCAAGAGTTAGACAGGGGGGAAGGGGGCAATCAGCCCCAGCATTTT.